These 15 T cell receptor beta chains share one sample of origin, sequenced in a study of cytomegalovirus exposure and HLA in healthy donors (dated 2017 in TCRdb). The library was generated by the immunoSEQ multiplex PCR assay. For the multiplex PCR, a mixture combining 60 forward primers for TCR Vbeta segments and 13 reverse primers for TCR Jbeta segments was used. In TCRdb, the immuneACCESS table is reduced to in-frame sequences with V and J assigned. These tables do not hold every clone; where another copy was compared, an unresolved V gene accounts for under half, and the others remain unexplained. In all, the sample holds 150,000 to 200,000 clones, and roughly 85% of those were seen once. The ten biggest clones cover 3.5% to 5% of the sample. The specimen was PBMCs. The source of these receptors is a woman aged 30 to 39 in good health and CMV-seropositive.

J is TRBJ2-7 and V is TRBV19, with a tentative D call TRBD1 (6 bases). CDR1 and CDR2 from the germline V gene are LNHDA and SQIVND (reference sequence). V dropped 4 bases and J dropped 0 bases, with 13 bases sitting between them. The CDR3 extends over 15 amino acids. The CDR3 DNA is TGTGCCAGTAGTACCCCCGGACAGCACTCCTACGAGCAGTACTTC. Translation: CASSTPGQHSYEQYF.

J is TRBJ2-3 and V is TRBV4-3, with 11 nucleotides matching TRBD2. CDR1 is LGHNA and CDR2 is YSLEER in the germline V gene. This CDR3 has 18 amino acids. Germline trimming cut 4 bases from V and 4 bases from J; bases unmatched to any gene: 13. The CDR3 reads CASSLFLAGGPLADTQYF. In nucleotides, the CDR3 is TGCGCCAGCAGCCTATTCTTAGCGGGAGGGCCTTTGGCAGATACGCAGTATTTT.

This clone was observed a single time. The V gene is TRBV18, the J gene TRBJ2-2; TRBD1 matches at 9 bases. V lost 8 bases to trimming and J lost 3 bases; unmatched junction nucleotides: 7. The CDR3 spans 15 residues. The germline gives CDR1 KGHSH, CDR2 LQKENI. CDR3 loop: CASATGTGHTGELFF. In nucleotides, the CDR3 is TGTGCCAGCGCCACCGGGACAGGGCACACCGGGGAGCTGTTTTTT.

The CDR3 is CASRTDNGYTF. Here the CDR3 DNA reads TGTGCCAGCAGGACAGACAATGGCTACACCTTC. V and J are TRBV5-4 and TRBJ1-2; weak D call: TRBD1 (5 bases). Trimming pared 5 bases from V and 6 bases from J, leaving 8 bases between. The CDR3 consists of 11 residues. Germline V gives CDR1 SGHNT, CDR2 YYREEE (reference sequence).

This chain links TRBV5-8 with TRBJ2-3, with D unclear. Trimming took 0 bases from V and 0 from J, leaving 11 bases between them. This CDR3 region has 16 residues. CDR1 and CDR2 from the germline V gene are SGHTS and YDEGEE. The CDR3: CASSLALHSSTDTQYF. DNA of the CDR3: TGTGCCAGCAGCTTGGCACTGCACTCTAGCACAGATACGCAGTATTTT.

This CDR3 is CASSIRGGSGANVLTF. The CDR3 DNA reads as TGTGCCAGCAGCATCCGGGGAGGCTCTGGGGCCAACGTCCTGACTTTC. The gene calls are TRBV9 and TRBJ2-6, with a weak D call TRBD2 (6 bases). The CDR3 covers 16 residues. V lost 4 bases to trimming and J lost 0 bases, with 11 bases between them. From germline, CDR1 is SGDLS and CDR2 YYNGEE.

This CDR3 reads CASSPGLSGANVLTF. CDR3 nucleotides: TGCGCCAGCAGCCCCGGACTGTCTGGGGCCAACGTCCTGACTTTC. The J gene is TRBJ2-6, the V gene TRBV4-3; perhaps TRBD2 as D (5 bases). CDR1 is LGHNA and CDR2 is YSLEER in the germline V gene. V was clipped by 4 bases and J by 1 base, with 8 bases between them. The CDR3 loop spans 15 amino acids.

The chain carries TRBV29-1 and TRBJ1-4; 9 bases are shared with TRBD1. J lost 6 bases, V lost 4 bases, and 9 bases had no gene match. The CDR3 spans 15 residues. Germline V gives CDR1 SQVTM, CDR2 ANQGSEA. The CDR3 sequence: CSVGTTGGADEKLFF. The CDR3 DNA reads TGCAGCGTTGGTACTACAGGGGGCGCGGATGAAAAACTGTTTTTT.

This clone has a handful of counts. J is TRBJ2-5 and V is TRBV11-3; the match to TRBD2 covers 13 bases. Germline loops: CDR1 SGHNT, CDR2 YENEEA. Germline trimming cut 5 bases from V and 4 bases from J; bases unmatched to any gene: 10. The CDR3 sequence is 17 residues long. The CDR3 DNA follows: TGTGCCAGCAGCCCCGGGACTAGCGGGGTATTTACAGAGACCCAGTACTTC. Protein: CASSPGTSGVFTETQYF.

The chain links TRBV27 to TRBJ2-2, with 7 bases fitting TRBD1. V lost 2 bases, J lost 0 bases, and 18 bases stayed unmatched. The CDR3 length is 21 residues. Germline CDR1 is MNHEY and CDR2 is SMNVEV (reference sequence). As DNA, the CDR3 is TGTGCCAGCAGTTTAGGACAGACAGGGTTTAGGTTCGCGACGAACACCGGGGAGCTGTTTTTT. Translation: CASSLGQTGFRFATNTGELFF.

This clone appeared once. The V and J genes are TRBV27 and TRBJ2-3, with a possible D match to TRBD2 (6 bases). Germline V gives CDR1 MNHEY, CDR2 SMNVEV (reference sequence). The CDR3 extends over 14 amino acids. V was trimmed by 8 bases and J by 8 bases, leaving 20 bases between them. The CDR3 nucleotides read TGTGCCAGCCGAATGGGAGGTCTCGGGGGTACGCAGTATTTT. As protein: CASRMGGLGGTQYF.

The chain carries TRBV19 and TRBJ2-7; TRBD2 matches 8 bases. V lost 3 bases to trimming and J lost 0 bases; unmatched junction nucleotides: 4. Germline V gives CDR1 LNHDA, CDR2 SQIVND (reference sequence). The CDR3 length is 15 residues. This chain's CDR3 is CASSMTGLDSYEQYF. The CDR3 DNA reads TGTGCCAGTAGTATGACGGGACTAGACTCCTACGAGCAGTACTTC.

The CDR3 is CASSRGLAGVEQFF. CDR3 sequence (DNA): TGTGCCAGCAGCCGGGGACTAGCGGGAGTTGAGCAGTTCTTC. V usage is TRBV14 and J usage is TRBJ2-1, with 14 nucleotides matching TRBD2. V gave up 4 bases and J gave up 9 bases; unmatched junction bases: 2. CDR1 is SGHDN, CDR2 FVKESK, per germline. CDR3 size: 14 residues.

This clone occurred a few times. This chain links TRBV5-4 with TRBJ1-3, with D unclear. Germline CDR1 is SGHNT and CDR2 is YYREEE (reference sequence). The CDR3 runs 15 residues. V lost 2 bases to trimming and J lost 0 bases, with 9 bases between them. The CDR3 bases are TGTGCCAGCAGCTTCTTAGGAGGCTCTGGAAACACCATATATTTT. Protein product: CASSFLGGSGNTIYF.

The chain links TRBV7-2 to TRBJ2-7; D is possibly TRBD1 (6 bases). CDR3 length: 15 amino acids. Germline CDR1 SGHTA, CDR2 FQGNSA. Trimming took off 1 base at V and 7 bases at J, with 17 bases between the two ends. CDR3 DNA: TGTGCCAGCAGCTTAGACGTCCCGGGACAAGTGGAGCAGTACTTC. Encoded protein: CASSLDVPGQVEQYF.